This T cell receptor beta chain stems from a study of blood T cell repertoires in COVID-19. Sequencing was performed with immunoSEQ multiplex PCR; in TCRdb, only in-frame clones are kept and a portion is missing. The sample shows some 190,000 clones, roughly 80% of them seen only once. This clone occurred many times. Residents of around 24 US areas, aged 18 to 89 years, made up the participants. The CDR3 extends over 15 amino acids. V dropped 2 bases and J dropped 6 bases, with 13 bases sitting between them. Germline V gene data show CDR1 as SGHTA and CDR2 as FQGNSA. V is TRBV7-2 and J is TRBJ2-2, with TRBD1 as a possible D gene (5 bases). Sequenced: PBMCs or T cells enriched from blood (not recorded which). The source of this sequence is a man between 60 and 75 years old who had been exposed to COVID-19. Here the CDR3 reads CASSLLTVRAGELFF. The CDR3 DNA is TGTGCCAGCAGCTTACTTACCGTCAGGGCCGGGGAGCTGTTTTTT.